These 19 T cell receptor beta chains were sequenced from one sample in a study of OX40 agonist ivuxolimab in advanced cancers. Some clones are missing from TCRdb's copy, which holds only in-frame ones; the method was immunoSEQ multiplex PCR. The sample lists fewer than 85,000 clones, approximately 90% occurring once. The sample in question was CD4+ or CD8+ T cells sorted from blood, obtained in a trial of the OX40 agonist ivuxolimab. All receptors come from an adult with an advanced solid tumor such as melanoma, head and neck, liver or kidney cancer.

The chain joins TRBV11-2 to TRBJ2-1; D is perhaps TRBD1 (5 bases). Germline V CDR1 and CDR2: SGHAT, FQNNGV. Trimming stripped 2 bases from V and 0 bases from J, with 11 bases between. The CDR3 loop spans 16 amino acids. The CDR3 is CASSLRGPSSYNEQFF. As DNA, the CDR3 is TGTGCCAGCAGCTTAAGGGGCCCGAGCTCCTACAATGAGCAGTTCTTC.

The J gene is TRBJ1-3, the V gene TRBV9; 7 bases fit TRBD1. Germline V lookup: CDR1 SGDLS, CDR2 YYNGEE. V was pared by 3 bases and J by 2 bases, with 2 bases of the junction left unmatched. The CDR3 is 14 residues long. CDR3 region: CASSAQGAGNTIYF. The DNA of the CDR3 is TGTGCCAGCAGCGCCCAGGGGGCTGGAAACACCATATATTTT.

This clone was counted a single time. This chain uses TRBV19 with TRBJ1-3; TRBD1 aligns across 10 bases. The CDR3 sequence is 17 residues long. Germline loops: CDR1 LNHDA, CDR2 SQIVND (reference sequence). J lost 4 bases, V lost 5 bases, and 11 bases had no gene match. The CDR3 spells CASSSSGTGEIGNTIYF. The CDR3 DNA reads as TGTGCCAGTAGTTCCTCCGGGACAGGGGAAATCGGAAACACCATATATTTT.

The chain has TRBV5-6 and TRBJ2-1; 9 nucleotides agree with TRBD1. CDR1 SGHDT and CDR2 YYEEEE come from the germline V gene. This CDR3 is built from 15 residues. Losses at the gene ends were 2 bases for V and 4 bases for J; bases not matched to a gene: 4. The CDR3 DNA reads TGTGCCAGCAGCTTCCGGGACAGGGCGTACAATGAGCAGTTCTTC. It is translated as CASSFRDRAYNEQFF. Full variable domain (missing parts from reference TRBV5-6 and TRBJ2-1): DAGVTQSPTHLIKTRGQQVTLRCSPKSGHDTVSWYQQALGQGPQFIFQYYEEEERQRGNFPDRFSGHQFPNYSSELNVNALLLGDSALYLCASSFRDRAYNEQFFGPGTRLTVL.

This sequence joins TRBV4-1 and TRBJ1-4; D uncertain. This CDR3 has 15 residues. The V gene's germline CDR1 is MGHRA and CDR2 YSYEKL. V was pared by 8 bases and J by 3 bases, with 16 bases between. In nucleotides, the CDR3 is TGCGCCAGCTCACTAGCGGGATTGGCTAATGAAAAACTGTTTTTT. Amino acid sequence: CASSLAGLANEKLFF.

This chain joins TRBV27 and TRBJ2-5; D is possibly TRBD2 (5 bases). The ends were cut back, 2 bases at V and 1 base at J, with 11 bases in the middle. The germline CDR1 and CDR2 sequences are MNHEY and SMNVEV (reference sequence). CDR3 length equals 15 residues. The CDR3: CASSLGGYFQETQYF. The CDR3 nucleotides read TGTGCCAGCAGTTTAGGCGGGTACTTCCAAGAGACCCAGTACTTC.

This chain uses TRBV5-1 with TRBJ1-2; weak D call: TRBD1 (6 bases). The V gene's germline CDR1 is SGHRS and CDR2 YFSETQ. V dropped 2 bases and J dropped 3 bases, with 14 bases sitting between them. This CDR3 is built from 15 residues. The DNA of the CDR3 is TGCGCCAGCAGCTTAGGACAGTTGGGTTACTATGGCTACACCTTC. It yields the protein CASSLGQLGYYGYTF.

The J gene is TRBJ2-5, the V gene TRBV11-2, with D perhaps assigned TRBD1 or TRBD2 (6 bases each). In germline, CDR1 is SGHAT, CDR2 FQNNGV. Trimming took off 0 bases at V and 5 bases at J, with 19 bases between the two ends. The CDR3 covers 17 residues. The chain's CDR3 is CASSLDRHRAAGETQYF. In DNA form, the CDR3 reads TGTGCCAGCAGCTTAGATCGACACAGGGCCGCGGGGGAGACCCAGTACTTC.

The gene calls are TRBV7-2 and TRBJ2-7, with D perhaps matching TRBD1 or TRBD2 (6 bases each). Per germline, CDR1 SGHTA and CDR2 FQGNSA. The CDR3 extends over 14 amino acids. Trimming removed 5 bases from V and 13 bases from J, with 24 bases in between. The CDR3 nucleotides are TGTGCCAGCAGCCCACGTCCGGGCTTCGGAGGGGGTTACTTC. Protein sequence: CASSPRPGFGGGYF.

This rearrangement joins TRBV19 to TRBJ2-1; the match to TRBD2 covers 12 bases. The CDR3 contains 16 residues. The V segment lost 2 bases and the J segment 7 bases; nucleotides outside the gene matches: 6. Germline CDR1 reads LNHDA; CDR2 reads SQIVND (reference sequence). The DNA for the CDR3 is TGTGCCAGTAGTATAAGATTGACTAGCGGGGGTAATGAGCAGTTCTTC. The encoded protein is CASSIRLTSGGNEQFF.

This clone showed up just a few times. This chain links TRBV2 with TRBJ1-1; weak D call: TRBD1 (6 bases). The length of the CDR3 is 18 residues. V lost 5 bases and J 0 bases, leaving 22 bases between the germline ends. CDR1 SNHLY and CDR2 FYNNEI come from the germline V gene. The CDR3 sequence is CASSRDTGFNTMNTEAFF. The DNA for the CDR3 is TGTGCCAGCAGTCGAGATACAGGGTTCAACACAATGAACACTGAAGCTTTCTTT.

The rearrangement joins TRBV5-1 to TRBJ2-2; TRBD1 matches 9 bases. The trim removed 0 bases at V and 2 bases at J, leaving 5 bases unmatched. From germline, CDR1 is SGHRS and CDR2 YFSETQ. This CDR3 has 17 residues. CDR3 amino acids: CASSLAPGQGNTGELFF. The CDR3 DNA reads TGCGCCAGCAGCTTGGCCCCGGGACAGGGTAACACCGGGGAGCTGTTTTTT.

As to this clone: One junction end does not reproduce the germline sequence, and a read error may be involved. The CDR3 sequence is CASSPRGGNAEAFF. The CDR3 DNA reads TGTGCCAGCAGCCCACGGGGGGGGAACGCTGAAGCTTTCTTT. The chain has TRBV11-2 and TRBJ1-1; a weak D match, TRBD1 (5 bases). The length of the CDR3 is 14 residues. Germline V CDR1 and CDR2: SGHAT, FQNNGV.

V is TRBV10-3 and J is TRBJ2-1; TRBD1 aligns across 8 bases. Germline V gives CDR1 ENHRY, CDR2 SYGVKD. The junction had 4 bases not matched to a gene; V was cut back by 3 bases and J by 9 bases. This CDR3 comprises 13 residues. The CDR3 DNA follows: TGTGCCATCAGTGAAAGACAGGGGTCTGAGCAGTTCTTC. As protein: CAISERQGSEQFF.

This sequence joins TRBV5-1 and TRBJ2-3; D might be TRBD1 (5 bases). With 0 bases removed from V and 5 bases from J, the gap between germline ends came to 10 bases. The length of the CDR3 is 14 residues. Germline V gene data show CDR1 as SGHRS and CDR2 as YFSETQ. The CDR3 protein is CASSLARVEDTQYF. The CDR3 DNA sequence: TGCGCCAGCAGCTTGGCCAGGGTAGAAGATACGCAGTATTTT.

The chain recombines TRBV9 with TRBJ2-7, with 12 bases fitting TRBD2. With 4 bases clipped from V and 3 bases from J, the junction kept 2 bases outside the gene matches. The CDR3 contains 14 residues. Per germline, CDR1 SGDLS and CDR2 YYNGEE. DNA for the CDR3: TGTGCCAGCAGCCCGGGACTAGCGGGCTACGAGCAGTACTTC. Its protein product is CASSPGLAGYEQYF.

In the case of this clone: The sample contains more than one DNA sequence encoding this CDR3. The rearrangement links TRBV5-6 to TRBJ1-1, with D possibly TRBD1 on 6 matching bases. The V and J ends lost 5 bases and 3 bases respectively, with 11 bases between them. CDR3 length: 13 amino acids. CDR1 SGHDT and CDR2 YYEEEE come from the germline V gene. Here the CDR3 DNA reads TGTGCCAGCAGTTGGGGGCGCGACACTGAAGCTTTCTTT. Translated, it gives CASSWGRDTEAFF.

The chain couples TRBV5-1 to TRBJ1-5; D is perhaps TRBD1 (5 bases). This CDR3 has 15 residues. The ends were cut back, 0 bases at V and 4 bases at J, with 11 bases in the middle. Germline values: CDR1 SGHRS, CDR2 YFSETQ. The CDR3 region has the DNA TGCGCCAGCAGCTTGGTCGCGGGGGTTAATCAGCCCCAGCATTTT. It encodes CASSLVAGVNQPQHF.

The chain couples TRBV30 to TRBJ2-7, with 8 bases fitting TRBD2. The V and J ends lost 3 bases and 3 bases, in that order; junction bases with no gene match: 7. Germline V lookup: CDR1 GTSNPN, CDR2 SVGIG (reference sequence). The CDR3 sequence is 14 residues long. As DNA, the CDR3 is TGTGCCTGGAGGGCGGGGGGCAACCGCTACGAGCAGTACTTC. Translation gives CAWRAGGNRYEQYF. The variable domain in full, completed from reference TRBV30 and TRBJ2-7, reads SQTIHQWPATLVQPVGSPLSLECTVEGTSNPNLYWYRQAAGRGLQLLFYSVGIGQISSEVPQNLSASRPQDRQFILSSKKLLLSDSGFYLCAWRAGGNRYEQYFGPGTRLTVT.